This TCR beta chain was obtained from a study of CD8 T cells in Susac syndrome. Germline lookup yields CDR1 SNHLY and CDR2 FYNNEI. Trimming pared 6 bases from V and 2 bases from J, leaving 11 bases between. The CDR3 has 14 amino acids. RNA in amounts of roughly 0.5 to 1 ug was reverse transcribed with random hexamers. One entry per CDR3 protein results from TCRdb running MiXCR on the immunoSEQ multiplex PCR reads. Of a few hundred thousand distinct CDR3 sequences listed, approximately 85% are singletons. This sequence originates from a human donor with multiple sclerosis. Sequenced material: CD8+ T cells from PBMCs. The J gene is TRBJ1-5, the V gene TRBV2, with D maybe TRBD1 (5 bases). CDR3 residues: CASRFQGGNQPQHF. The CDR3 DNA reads TGTGCCAGCAGATTCCAGGGAGGCAATCAGCCCCAGCATTTT.